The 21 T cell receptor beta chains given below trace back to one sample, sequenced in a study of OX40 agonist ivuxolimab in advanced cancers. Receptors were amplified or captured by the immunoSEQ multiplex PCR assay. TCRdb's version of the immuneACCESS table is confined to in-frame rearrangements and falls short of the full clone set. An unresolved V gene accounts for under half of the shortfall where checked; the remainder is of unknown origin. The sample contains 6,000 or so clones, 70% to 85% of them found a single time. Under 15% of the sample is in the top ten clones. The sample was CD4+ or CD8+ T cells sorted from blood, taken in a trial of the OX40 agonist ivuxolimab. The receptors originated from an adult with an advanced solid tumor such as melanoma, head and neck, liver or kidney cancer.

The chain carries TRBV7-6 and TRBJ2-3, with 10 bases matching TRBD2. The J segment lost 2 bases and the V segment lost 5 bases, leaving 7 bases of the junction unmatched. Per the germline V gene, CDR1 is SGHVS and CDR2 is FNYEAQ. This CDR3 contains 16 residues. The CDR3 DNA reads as TGTGCCAGCAGCCCTCGGACTAGCGGATTCACAGATACGCAGTATTTT. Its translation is CASSPRTSGFTDTQYF. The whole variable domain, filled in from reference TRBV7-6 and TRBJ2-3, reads GAGVSQSPRYKVTKRGQDVALRCDPISGHVSLYWYRQALGQGPEFLTYFNYEAQQDKSGLPNDRFSAERPEGSISTLTIQRTEQRDSAMYRCASSPRTSGFTDTQYFGPGTRLTVL.

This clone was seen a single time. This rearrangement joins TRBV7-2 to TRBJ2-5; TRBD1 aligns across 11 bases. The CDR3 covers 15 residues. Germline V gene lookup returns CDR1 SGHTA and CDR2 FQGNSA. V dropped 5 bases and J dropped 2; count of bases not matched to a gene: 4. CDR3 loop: CASSPGTGGQETQYF. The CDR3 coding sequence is TGTGCCAGCAGCCCGGGGACAGGGGGACAAGAGACCCAGTACTTC.

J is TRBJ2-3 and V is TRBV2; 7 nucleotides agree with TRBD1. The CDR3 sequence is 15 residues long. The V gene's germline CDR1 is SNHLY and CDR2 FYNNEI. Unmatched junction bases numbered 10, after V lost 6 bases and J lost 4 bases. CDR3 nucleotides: TGTGCCAGCAGGCCGGGACAGCGCCTTTCAGATACGCAGTATTTT. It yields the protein CASRPGQRLSDTQYF.

The CDR3 loop reads CASSPGTAKYEQYF. The CDR3 coding sequence is TGTGCCAGCAGCCCTGGGACAGCCAAATACGAGCAGTACTTC. This chain uses TRBV11-2 with TRBJ2-7; 7 bases line up with TRBD1. The CDR3 is 14 amino acids. The germline gives CDR1 SGHAT, CDR2 FQNNGV. V lost 5 bases and J lost 4; bases outside the gene matches: 8.

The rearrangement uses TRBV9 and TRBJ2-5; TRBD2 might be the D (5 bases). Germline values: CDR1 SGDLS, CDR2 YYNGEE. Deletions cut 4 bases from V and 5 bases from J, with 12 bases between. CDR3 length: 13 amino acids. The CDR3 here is CASSPPRGETQYF. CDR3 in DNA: TGTGCCAGCAGCCCTCCTCGCGGGGAGACCCAGTACTTC.

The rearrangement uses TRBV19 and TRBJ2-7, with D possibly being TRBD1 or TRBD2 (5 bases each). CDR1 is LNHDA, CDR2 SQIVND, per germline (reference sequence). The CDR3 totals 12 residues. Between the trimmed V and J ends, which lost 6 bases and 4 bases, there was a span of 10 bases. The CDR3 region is CASSDWGYEQYF. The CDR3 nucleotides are TGTGCCAGTAGCGACTGGGGGTACGAGCAGTACTTC.

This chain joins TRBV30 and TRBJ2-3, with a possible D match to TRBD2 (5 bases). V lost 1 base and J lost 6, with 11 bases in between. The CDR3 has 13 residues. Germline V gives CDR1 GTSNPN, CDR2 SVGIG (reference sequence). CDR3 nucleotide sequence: TGTGCCTGGAGTGCACTAGGAACGGATACGCAGTATTTT. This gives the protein CAWSALGTDTQYF.

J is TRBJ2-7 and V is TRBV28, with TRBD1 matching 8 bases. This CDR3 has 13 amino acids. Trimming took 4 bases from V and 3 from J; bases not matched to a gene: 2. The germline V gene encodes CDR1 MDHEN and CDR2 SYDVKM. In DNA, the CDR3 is TGTGCCAGCAGTTCCGGGACAGGCTACGAGCAGTACTTC. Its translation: CASSSGTGYEQYF.

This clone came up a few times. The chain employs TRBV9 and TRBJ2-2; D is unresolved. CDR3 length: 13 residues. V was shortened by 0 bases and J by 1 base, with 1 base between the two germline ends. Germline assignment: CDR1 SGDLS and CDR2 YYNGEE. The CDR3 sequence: CASSVENTGELFF. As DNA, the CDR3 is TGTGCCAGCAGCGTAGAGAACACCGGGGAGCTGTTTTTT. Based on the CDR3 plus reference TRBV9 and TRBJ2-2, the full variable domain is DSGVTQTPKHLITATGQRVTLRCSPRSGDLSVYWYQQSLDQGLQFLIQYYNGEERAKGNILERFSAQQFPDLHSELNLSSLELGDSALYFCASSVENTGELFFGEGSRLTVL.

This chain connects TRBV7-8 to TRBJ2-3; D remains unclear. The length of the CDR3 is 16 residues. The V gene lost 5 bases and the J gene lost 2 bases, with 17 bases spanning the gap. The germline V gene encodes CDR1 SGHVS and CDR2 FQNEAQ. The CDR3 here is CASSPEAVIYTDTQYF. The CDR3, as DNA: TGTGCCAGCAGCCCAGAGGCCGTAATCTACACAGATACGCAGTATTTT.

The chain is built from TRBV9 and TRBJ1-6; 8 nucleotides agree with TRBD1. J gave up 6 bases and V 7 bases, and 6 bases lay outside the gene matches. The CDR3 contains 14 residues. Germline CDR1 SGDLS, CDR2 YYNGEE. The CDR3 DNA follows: TGTGCCAGCCAAGGACAGGGAAGTAATTCACCCCTCCACTTT. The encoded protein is CASQGQGSNSPLHF. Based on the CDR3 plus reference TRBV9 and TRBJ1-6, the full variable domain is DSGVTQTPKHLITATGQRVTLRCSPRSGDLSVYWYQQSLDQGLQFLIQYYNGEERAKGNILERFSAQQFPDLHSELNLSSLELGDSALYFCASQGQGSNSPLHFGNGTRLTVT.

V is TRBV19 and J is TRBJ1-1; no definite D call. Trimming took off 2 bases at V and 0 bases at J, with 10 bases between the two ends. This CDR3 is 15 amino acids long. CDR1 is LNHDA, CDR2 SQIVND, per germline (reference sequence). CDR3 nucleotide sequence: TGTGCCAGTAGTATATACAGCGAGATGAACACTGAAGCTTTCTTT. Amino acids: CASSIYSEMNTEAFF.

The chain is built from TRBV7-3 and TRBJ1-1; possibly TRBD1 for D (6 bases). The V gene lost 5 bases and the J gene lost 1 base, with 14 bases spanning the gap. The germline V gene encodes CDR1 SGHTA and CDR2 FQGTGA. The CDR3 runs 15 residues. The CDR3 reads CASSVHREANTEAFF. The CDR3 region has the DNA TGTGCCAGCAGCGTCCACAGGGAGGCGAACACTGAAGCTTTCTTT.

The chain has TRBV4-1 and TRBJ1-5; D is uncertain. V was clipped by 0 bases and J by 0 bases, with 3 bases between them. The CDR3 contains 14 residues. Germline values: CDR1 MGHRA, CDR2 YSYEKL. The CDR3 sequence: CASSQENSNQPQHF. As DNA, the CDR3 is TGCGCCAGCAGCCAAGAGAATAGCAATCAGCCCCAGCATTTT.

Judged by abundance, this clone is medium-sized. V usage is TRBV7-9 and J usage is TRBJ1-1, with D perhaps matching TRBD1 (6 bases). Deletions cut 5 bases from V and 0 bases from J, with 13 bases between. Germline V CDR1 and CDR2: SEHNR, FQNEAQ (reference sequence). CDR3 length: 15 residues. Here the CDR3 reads CASSGKQGMNTEAFF. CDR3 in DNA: TGTGCCAGCAGCGGAAAACAGGGTATGAACACTGAAGCTTTCTTT.

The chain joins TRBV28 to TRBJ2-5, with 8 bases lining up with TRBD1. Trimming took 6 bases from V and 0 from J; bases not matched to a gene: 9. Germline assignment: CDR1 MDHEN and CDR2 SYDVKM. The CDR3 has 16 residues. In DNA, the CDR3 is TGTGCCAGCAGCCCCAGGACAGGGATAAACCAAGAGACCCAGTACTTC. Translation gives CASSPRTGINQETQYF.

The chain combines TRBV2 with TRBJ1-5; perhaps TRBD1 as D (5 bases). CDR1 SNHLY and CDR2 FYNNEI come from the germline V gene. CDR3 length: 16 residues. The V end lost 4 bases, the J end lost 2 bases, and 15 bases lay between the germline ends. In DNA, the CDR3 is TGTGCCAGCAGTGGGGGCAGGTTGAACGGCAATCAGCCCCAGCATTTT. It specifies CASSGGRLNGNQPQHF.

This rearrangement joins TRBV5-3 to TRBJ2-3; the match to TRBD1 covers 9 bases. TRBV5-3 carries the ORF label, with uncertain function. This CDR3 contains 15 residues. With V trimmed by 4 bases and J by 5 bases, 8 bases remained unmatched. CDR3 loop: CARSPPGQGGDTQYF. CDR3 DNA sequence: TGTGCCAGAAGCCCTCCGGGACAGGGAGGAGATACGCAGTATTTT.

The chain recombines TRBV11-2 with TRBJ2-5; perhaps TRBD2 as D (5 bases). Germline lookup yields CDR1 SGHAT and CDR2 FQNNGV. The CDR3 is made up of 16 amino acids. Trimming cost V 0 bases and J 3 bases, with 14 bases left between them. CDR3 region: CASSLDPYTREETQYF. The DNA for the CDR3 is TGTGCCAGCAGCTTAGATCCCTACACGCGGGAAGAGACCCAGTACTTC.

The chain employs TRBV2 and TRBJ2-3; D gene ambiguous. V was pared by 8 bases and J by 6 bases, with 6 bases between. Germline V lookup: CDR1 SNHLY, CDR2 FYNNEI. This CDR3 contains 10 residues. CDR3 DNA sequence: TGTGCCAGCCTCGAGGATACGCAGTATTTT. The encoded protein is CASLEDTQYF.

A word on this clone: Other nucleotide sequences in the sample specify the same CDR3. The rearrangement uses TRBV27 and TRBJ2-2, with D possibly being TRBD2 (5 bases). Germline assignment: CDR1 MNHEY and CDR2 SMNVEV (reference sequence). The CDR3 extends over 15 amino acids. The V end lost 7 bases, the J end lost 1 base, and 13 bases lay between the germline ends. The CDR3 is CASTPLRGNTGELFF. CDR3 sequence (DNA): TGTGCCAGCACTCCCCTCCGGGGGAACACCGGGGAGCTGTTTTTT.